Below, 16 T cell receptor beta chains from the same sample are listed, as sequenced in a study of regulatory T cells in long-lasting Graves disease. Time point described: persistent/refractory GD, antithyroid drugs over 5 years with positive TRAb. Extracted PBMC RNA gave rise to the TCR library. Arm-PCR of CDR3 regions and iRepertoire HTBI primers were the basis on which TCR beta libraries were built. TCRdb re-called the multiplex PCR reads with MiXCR, one entry per CDR3 protein. The sample lists 500,000 to 800,000 distinct CDR3 sequences, 30% seen once, with under 50% in the top ten. This material consisted of peripheral blood mononuclear cells (PBMCs), taken when the disease was refractory, from a patient treated with antithyroid drugs. These receptor sequences come from a female donor with Graves disease.

The chain combines TRBV6-9 with TRBJ2-1; 7 nucleotides agree with TRBD2. CDR3 length: 16 residues. Per germline, CDR1 MNHGY and CDR2 SVAAGI. With 3 bases clipped from V and 5 bases from J, the junction kept 10 bases outside the gene matches. The CDR3, as DNA: TGTGCCAGCAGTTACATGGGCGGGAGAGTCCACAATGAGCAGTTCTTC. Protein sequence: CASSYMGGRVHNEQFF.

This clonotype was counted many times. This chain links TRBV6-1 with TRBJ2-7; D is unclear. V dropped 7 bases and J dropped 5 bases, with 9 bases sitting between them. Germline loops: CDR1 MNHNS, CDR2 SASEGT. The CDR3 loop spans 11 amino acids. The CDR3 coding sequence is TGTGCCAGCACAGAGTTCGACGAGCAGTACTTC. Amino acids: CASTEFDEQYF.

V is TRBV20-1 and J is TRBJ1-1, with 8 bases that match TRBD1. V lost 0 bases to trimming and J lost 3 bases; unmatched junction nucleotides: 6. CDR1 and CDR2 from the germline V gene are DFQATT and SNEGSKA (reference sequence). The CDR3 is made up of 15 amino acids. The CDR3 loop reads CSARETGTGDTEAFF. Here the CDR3 DNA reads TGCAGTGCTAGAGAAACCGGGACAGGAGACACTGAAGCTTTCTTT.

CDR3 DNA sequence: TGCAGTGCCATGAGGACAGGGGGCCATTCACCCCTCCACTTT. Translation gives CSAMRTGGHSPLHF. The J gene is TRBJ1-6, the V gene TRBV20-1, with TRBD1 matching 11 bases. The germline CDR1 and CDR2 sequences are DFQATT and SNEGSKA (reference sequence). J lost 8 bases, V lost 6 bases, and 6 bases had no gene match. The CDR3 spans 14 residues.

This clonotype was observed a few times. The rearrangement uses TRBV6-1 and TRBJ2-2; 8 nucleotides align to TRBD1. The V segment lost 4 bases and the J segment 6 bases; nucleotides outside the gene matches: 7. The length of the CDR3 is 15 residues. Germline-derived CDR1 and CDR2 are MNHNS and SASEGT. CDR3 in DNA: TGTGCCAGCAGTGTACTTCAGGGGGCATCCGGGGAGCTGTTTTTT. It specifies CASSVLQGASGELFF.

This clonotype was seen only a few times. The chain combines TRBV29-1 with TRBJ1-1; D is uncertain. V lost 6 bases, J lost 1 base, and 9 bases lay in between. CDR3 length: 12 amino acids. Germline loops: CDR1 SQVTM, CDR2 ANQGSEA. In DNA, the CDR3 is TGCAGCGTCGCTTGGGGGAACACTGAAGCTTTCTTT. Translating gives CSVAWGNTEAFF.

This clonotype has more than one count but fewer than ten. The chain joins TRBV27 to TRBJ2-7; unclear D gene. Trimming stripped 3 bases from V and 6 bases from J, with 12 bases between. The CDR3 extends over 13 amino acids. The germline CDR1 and CDR2 sequences are MNHEY and SMNVEV (reference sequence). CDR3 coding DNA: TGTGCCAGCAGTTTTGGGGTGTTGGGCGAGCAGTACTTC. Protein product: CASSFGVLGEQYF.

This rearrangement joins TRBV14 to TRBJ2-3, with no clear D. Germline V lookup: CDR1 SGHDN, CDR2 FVKESK. Trimming cost V 4 bases and J 1 base, with 6 bases left between them. This CDR3 is built from 13 residues. The CDR3: CASSPAGTDTQYF. CDR3 in DNA: TGTGCCAGCAGCCCCGCGGGCACAGATACGCAGTATTTT.

A few counts support this clonotype. The chain combines TRBV12-3 or TRBV12-4 with TRBJ1-2, with D tentatively TRBD1 (6 bases). V lost 2 bases, J lost 8 bases, and 30 bases lay in between. This CDR3 has 19 amino acids. CDR3 in DNA: TGTGCCAGCAGTTTACGGGCTTGGGGGGGCGCGTCGGAGTATTTCGGCTACACCTTC. Residues: CASSLRAWGGASEYFGYTF.

This clonotype was counted between two and nine times. The chain is built from TRBV28 and TRBJ2-6; TRBD1 matches 7 bases. Germline V gene sequence: CDR1 MDHEN, CDR2 SYDVKM. With V trimmed by 4 bases and J by 2 bases, 5 bases remained unmatched. This CDR3 is 16 amino acids long. This CDR3 is CASSSGTVTGANVLTF. The DNA for the CDR3 is TGTGCCAGCAGTTCCGGGACAGTTACTGGGGCCAACGTCCTGACTTTC.

This clonotype was seen more than once but under ten times. The J gene is TRBJ1-6, the V gene TRBV29-1, with 7 bases matching TRBD1. V was pared by 7 bases and J by 5 bases, with 5 bases of the junction left unmatched. The CDR3 totals 13 residues. Per the germline V gene, CDR1 is SQVTM and CDR2 is ANQGSEA. CDR3 loop: CSARDSHNSPLHF. CDR3 DNA: TGCAGCGCCCGGGACAGCCATAATTCACCCCTCCACTTT.

The CDR3 region has the DNA TGTGCCAGCAGACGGCTAGCGGGAGGGATCTCCTACAATGAGCAGTTCTTC. Protein: CASRRLAGGISYNEQFF. V usage is TRBV7-2 and J usage is TRBJ2-1; TRBD2 matches at 12 bases. V lost 6 bases and J lost 0; bases outside the gene matches: 6. CDR1 and CDR2 from the germline V gene are SGHTA and FQGNSA. The CDR3 is 17 residues long.

This clonotype was seen more than once but under ten times. This chain uses TRBV20-1 with TRBJ2-4; D is ambiguous. V was trimmed by 0 bases and J by 9 bases, leaving 18 bases between them. Germline V gives CDR1 DFQATT, CDR2 SNEGSKA (reference sequence). The CDR3 is made up of 15 amino acids. This chain's CDR3 is CSAREPTSVMGIQYF. CDR3 in DNA: TGCAGTGCTAGAGAGCCGACCTCCGTGATGGGCATTCAGTACTTC.

This clonotype came up many times. The chain has TRBV12-3 or TRBV12-4 and TRBJ1-2; no clear D. The CDR3 is made up of 12 amino acids. Trimming shortened V by 8 bases and J by 4 bases, and 11 bases separated the two germline ends. CDR3 amino acids: CASRTARYGYTF. The CDR3, as DNA: TGTGCCAGCCGGACCGCACGCTATGGCTACACCTTC.

The V gene is TRBV10-3, the J gene TRBJ1-6; D is ambiguous. Germline-derived CDR1 and CDR2 are ENHRY and SYGVKD. This CDR3 is built from 14 residues. The V gene lost 2 bases and the J gene lost 5 bases, with 7 bases spanning the gap. CDR3 in amino acids: CAISEGLNNSPLHF. The DNA of the CDR3 is TGTGCCATCAGTGAGGGACTCAATAATTCACCCCTCCACTTT.

This clonotype was counted at least ten times. The rearrangement links TRBV28 to TRBJ1-4, with 10 bases that match TRBD1. Trimming cost V 4 bases and J 8 bases; bases outside gene matches: 13. In germline, CDR1 is MDHEN, CDR2 SYDVKM. The CDR3 runs to 17 residues. The DNA of the CDR3 is TGTGCCAGCAGTTCCCGGGACAGGGGCTCTCCATTAGAAAAACTGTTTTTT. This sequence encodes CASSSRDRGSPLEKLFF.